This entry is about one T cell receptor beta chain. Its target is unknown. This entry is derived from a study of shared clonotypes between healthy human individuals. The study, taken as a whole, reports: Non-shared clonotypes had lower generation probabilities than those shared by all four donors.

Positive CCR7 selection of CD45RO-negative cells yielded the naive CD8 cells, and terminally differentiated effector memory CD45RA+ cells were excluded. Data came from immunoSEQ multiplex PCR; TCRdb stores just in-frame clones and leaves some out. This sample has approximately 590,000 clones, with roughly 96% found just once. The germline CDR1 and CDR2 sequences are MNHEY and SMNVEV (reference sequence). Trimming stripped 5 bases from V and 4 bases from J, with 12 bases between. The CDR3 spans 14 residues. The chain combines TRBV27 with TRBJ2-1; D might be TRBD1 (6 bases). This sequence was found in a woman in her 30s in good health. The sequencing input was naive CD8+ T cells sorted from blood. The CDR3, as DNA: TGTGCCAGCAGTCTTGCGAGGGGGTACAATGAGCAGTTCTTC. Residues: CASSLARGYNEQFF.